This record looks at one T cell receptor beta chain sequence and its context. The data originate from a study of blood T cell repertoires in COVID-19. Study summary: The analysed material was cDNA or gDNA that came from T cells, B-cell-depleted T cells, or PBMCs.

Germline loops: CDR1 KGHSH, CDR2 LQKENI. The germline V and J ends were trimmed by 2 bases and 1 base, with 8 bases remaining between them. The CDR3 runs to 14 residues. This study enrolled people aged about 18 to 95 from around 25 US geographic areas. Clinical histories supplied by participants themselves formed the basis of cohort assignment. Per the original methods: Using reference gene primer amplification, nucleated cell counts were estimated. The repertoire was sequenced with immunoSEQ multiplex PCR; TCRdb's copy has only in-frame clones and lacks some. The V and J calls and the clone size are those of that table, but D and trimming were determined from the DNA. The data show 200,000 to 250,000 clones, about nine tenths seen once.

Material: PBMCs or T cells enriched from blood (not recorded which). The rearrangement uses TRBV18 and TRBJ1-1, with D hard to call. The TCR sequence derives from a woman aged 25 to 45 with acute COVID-19. The CDR3 protein is CASSPTGANTEAFF. In nucleotides, the CDR3 is TGTGCCAGCTCACCAACGGGTGCGAACACTGAAGCTTTCTTT.